Presented here are 25 T cell receptor beta chains from one specimen sequenced in a study of blood T cell repertoires in COVID-19. The data were produced by immunoSEQ multiplex PCR, yet TCRdb's version contains in-frame clones alone and is incomplete. The data contain approximately 240,000 clones, 83% of them singletons. Sequencing used peripheral blood. These receptors were obtained from a human donor in a cohort sampled during active COVID-19.

V usage is TRBV19 and J usage is TRBJ1-3; possible D gene TRBD1, 5 bases. CDR1 is LNHDA and CDR2 is SQIVND in the germline V gene (reference sequence). The length of the CDR3 is 15 residues. With 7 bases removed from V and 1 base from J, the gap between germline ends came to 14 bases. The CDR3 here is CASTLAGLSGNTIYF. The CDR3 bases are TGTGCCAGTACCCTTGCGGGGCTTTCTGGAAACACCATATATTTT.

In its sample, this clone was seen once. The chain carries TRBV14 and TRBJ2-5; no firm D call. The CDR3 consists of 11 residues. V lost 3 bases and J 6 bases, leaving 5 bases between the germline ends. Germline V gives CDR1 SGHDN, CDR2 FVKESK. This CDR3 reads CASSQFKTQYF. For the CDR3, the DNA is TGTGCCAGCAGCCAGTTTAAGACCCAGTACTTC.

The chain combines TRBV24-1 with TRBJ2-2, with 7 positions matching TRBD1. After removal of 4 bases from V and 3 bases from J, the junction contained 4 bases not matched to a gene. Germline V gene sequence: CDR1 KGHDR, CDR2 SFDVKD. The CDR3 is made up of 15 amino acids. The CDR3, as DNA: TGTGCCACCAGTGACCGAGGGACAGACACCGGGGAGCTGTTTTTT. As protein: CATSDRGTDTGELFF.

V usage is TRBV11-2 and J usage is TRBJ2-5; 12 nucleotides match TRBD2. Germline CDR1 is SGHAT and CDR2 is FQNNGV. V dropped 4 bases and J dropped 4; count of bases not matched to a gene: 4. CDR3 length equals 15 residues. The CDR3 region has the DNA TGTGCCAGCAGCTCGAGACTAGCGGGAGCAGAGACCCAGTACTTC. It yields the protein CASSSRLAGAETQYF.

The V gene is TRBV15, the J gene TRBJ1-2, with D perhaps matching TRBD1 (6 bases). Trimming shortened V by 3 bases and J by 3 bases, and 8 bases separated the two germline ends. CDR1 and CDR2 from the germline V gene are LNHNV and YYDKDF (reference sequence). This CDR3 spans 13 amino acids. CDR3 sequence reads: CATSRGADYGYTF. CDR3 coding DNA: TGTGCCACCAGCAGGGGGGCAGACTATGGCTACACCTTC. Full variable domain (outside the CDR3, taken from reference TRBV15 and TRBJ1-2): DAMVIQNPRYQVTQFGKPVTLSCSQTLNHNVMYWYQQKSSQAPKLLFHYYDKDFNNEADTPDNFQSRRPNTSFCFLDIRSPGLGDTAMYLCATSRGADYGYTFGSGTRLTVV.

In the case of this clone: The same CDR3 arises from other DNA sequences in this sample as well. The chain couples TRBV6-6 to TRBJ1-4; 7 bases line up with TRBD1. Trimming took 5 bases from V and 8 from J; bases not matched to a gene: 2. This CDR3 comprises 12 residues. Germline CDR1 is MNHNY and CDR2 is SVGAGI (reference sequence). CDR3 nucleotide sequence: TGTGCCAGCAGTCTCAGGGGGGAAAAACTGTTTTTT. Its translation is CASSLRGEKLFF.

The genes are TRBV24-1 and TRBJ2-5, with 8 positions matching TRBD2. The length of the CDR3 is 15 residues. Per germline, CDR1 KGHDR and CDR2 SFDVKD. Trimming at V came to 2 bases and at J to 4 bases, leaving 5 bases not matched to a gene. CDR3 protein: CATSDSSGTRETQYF. The DNA for the CDR3 is TGTGCCACCAGTGATTCATCCGGGACTAGAGAGACCCAGTACTTC.

The sample holds a few counts of this clone. The V call is TRBV7-2, the J call TRBJ1-5; 7 bases map to TRBD1. CDR1 is SGHTA and CDR2 is FQGNSA in the germline V gene. The junction had 9 bases not matched to a gene; V was cut back by 7 bases and J by 6 bases. The CDR3 sequence is 14 residues long. The CDR3 DNA reads as TGTGCCAGCACCCTAGGGAACAGGGGTCAGCCCCAGCATTTT. This sequence encodes CASTLGNRGQPQHF.

V is TRBV3-1 (or the pseudogene TRBV3-2) and J is TRBJ2-5, with TRBD2 identical over 10 bases. CDR1 and CDR2 from the germline V gene are LGHDT and YNNKEL (reference sequence). The CDR3 loop spans 19 amino acids. J lost 1 base, V lost 0 bases, and 11 bases had no gene match. The CDR3 DNA follows: TGTGCCAGCAGCCAAGAAAGGCTAGCGGGAGCGAAATTCCAAGAGACCCAGTACTTC. Translating it yields CASSQERLAGAKFQETQYF.

The chain recombines TRBV6-5 with TRBJ2-1; D call uncertain. Trimming pared 7 bases from V and 1 base from J, leaving 11 bases between. Germline CDR1 MNHEY, CDR2 SVGAGI. The CDR3 loop spans 14 amino acids. The CDR3 loop is CASIPSGSYNEQFF. The CDR3 DNA follows: TGTGCCAGCATCCCCTCCGGGTCCTACAATGAGCAGTTCTTC.

For the CDR3, the DNA is TGTGCCAGCAGCCGACAGGGGATAAAGACCCAGTACTTC. Translated, it gives CASSRQGIKTQYF. J is TRBJ2-5 and V is TRBV3-1 (or the pseudogene TRBV3-2), with 8 bases aligning to TRBD1. Germline CDR1 is LGHDT and CDR2 is YNNKEL (reference sequence). The CDR3 totals 13 residues. V dropped 4 bases and J dropped 6; count of bases not matched to a gene: 4.

The chain employs TRBV19 and TRBJ1-5; 8 positions match TRBD1. Germline CDR1 LNHDA, CDR2 SQIVND (reference sequence). This CDR3 region has 14 residues. With 6 bases clipped from V and 4 bases from J, the junction kept 5 bases outside the gene matches. The CDR3 sequence: CASRLTGVNQPQHF. The DNA of the CDR3 is TGTGCCAGTAGGCTGACAGGGGTGAATCAGCCCCAGCATTTT.

This clone was observed a few times. This rearrangement joins TRBV6-2 or TRBV6-3 to TRBJ2-3; 11 bases align to TRBD2. CDR1 MNHEY and CDR2 SVGEGT come from the germline V gene. This CDR3 spans 15 amino acids. The V and J ends lost 5 bases and 5 bases, in that order; junction bases with no gene match: 6. The CDR3 DNA reads as TGTGCCAGCAGTCAGTTGGGACTAGCGGAAGATACGCAGTATTTT. It yields the protein CASSQLGLAEDTQYF.

V and J are TRBV11-2 and TRBJ1-1, with 9 bases identical to TRBD1. Germline loops: CDR1 SGHAT, CDR2 FQNNGV. V dropped 5 bases and J dropped 6; count of bases not matched to a gene: 13. The CDR3 consists of 16 residues. CDR3 in amino acids: CASSPGQGWGYAEAFF. The CDR3 region has the DNA TGTGCCAGCAGCCCCGGACAGGGGTGGGGATACGCTGAAGCTTTCTTT.

The chain carries TRBV4-2 and TRBJ2-3; 7 nucleotides match TRBD1. Per the germline V gene, CDR1 is LGHNA and CDR2 is YNFKEQ. CDR3 length: 15 residues. The trim removed 3 bases at V and 5 bases at J, leaving 8 bases unmatched. Here the CDR3 DNA reads TGTGCCAGCAGCCACGAAACAGGGGTCGGAGATACGCAGTATTTT. This sequence encodes CASSHETGVGDTQYF.

The J gene is TRBJ1-1, the V gene TRBV5-1, with no clear D. Deletions cut 3 bases from V and 7 bases from J, with 16 bases between. Germline V gene sequence: CDR1 SGHRS, CDR2 YFSETQ. This CDR3 has 14 residues. The CDR3 DNA is TGCGCCAGCAGCTCCGGAGGGCCCCTTAGTGAAGCTTTCTTT. As protein: CASSSGGPLSEAFF.

The V call is TRBV6-2 or TRBV6-3, the J call TRBJ1-6; 7 nucleotides agree with TRBD1. This CDR3 region has 16 residues. The junction had 7 bases not matched to a gene; V was cut back by 5 bases and J by 3 bases. Germline V gene lookup returns CDR1 MNHEY and CDR2 SVGEGT. Here the CDR3 DNA reads TGTGCCAGCAGTCCGTCCGGGACAGTCTATAATTCACCCCTCCACTTT. Translation: CASSPSGTVYNSPLHF.

The chain has TRBV28 and TRBJ2-3, with 11 bases lining up with TRBD2. The CDR3 runs 14 residues. Germline loops: CDR1 MDHEN, CDR2 SYDVKM. V lost 7 bases, J lost 1 base, and 1 base stayed unmatched. The CDR3 DNA reads as TGTGCCAGCAAGGGACTAGCGGGCACAGATACGCAGTATTTT. Translation: CASKGLAGTDTQYF.

The genes are TRBV19 and TRBJ2-2; D remains unclear. The CDR3 consists of 13 residues. Trimming took off 11 bases at V and 0 bases at J, with 10 bases between the two ends. Germline V gives CDR1 LNHDA, CDR2 SQIVND (reference sequence). In DNA form, the CDR3 reads TGTGCCTCCACCCACTCGAACACCGGGGAGCTGTTTTTT. The encoded protein is CASTHSNTGELFF.

This chain joins TRBV7-3 and TRBJ2-7; TRBD2 aligns across 13 bases. V lost 4 bases and J lost 7; bases outside the gene matches: 7. CDR1 and CDR2 (germline): SGHTA, FQGTGA. The length of the CDR3 is 15 residues. The CDR3 DNA reads as TGTGCCAGCAGCTCCGGACTAGCGGGGGTCGAAGAGCAGTACTTC. Translated, it gives CASSSGLAGVEEQYF.

This sequence joins TRBV28 and TRBJ1-1; D possibly corresponds to TRBD1 (5 bases). Germline-derived CDR1 and CDR2 are MDHEN and SYDVKM. The V end lost 8 bases, the J end lost 2 bases, and 9 bases lay between the germline ends. CDR3 length: 12 amino acids. This chain's CDR3 is CASVRANTEAFF. The CDR3 bases are TGTGCCAGCGTCAGGGCTAACACTGAAGCTTTCTTT.

This sequence joins TRBV11-2 and TRBJ2-7; weak D call: TRBD2 (6 bases). In germline, CDR1 is SGHAT, CDR2 FQNNGV. The CDR3 contains 15 residues. V was trimmed by 5 bases and J by 0 bases, leaving 14 bases between them. Here the CDR3 DNA reads TGTGCCAGCAGCCCCGTCCGGGGGAGCTCCTACGAGCAGTACTTC. Its protein is CASSPVRGSSYEQYF.

The rearrangement joins TRBV6-4 to TRBJ1-5, with a weak D call TRBD1 (5 bases). The CDR3 spans 17 residues. Germline values: CDR1 MRHNA, CDR2 SNTAGT. Trimming pared 1 base from V and 0 bases from J, leaving 13 bases between. This CDR3 is CASSDYFTGDSNQPQHF. The DNA of the CDR3 is TGTGCCAGCAGTGACTACTTTACAGGAGATAGCAATCAGCCCCAGCATTTT.

This chain uses TRBV10-3 with TRBJ1-2, with 7 bases that match TRBD1. In germline, CDR1 is ENHRY, CDR2 SYGVKD. Unmatched junction bases numbered 7, after V lost 5 bases and J lost 7 bases. The CDR3 is 13 residues long. Here the CDR3 reads CAISTTGESGYTF. The CDR3 DNA sequence: TGTGCCATCAGTACCACAGGGGAGAGTGGCTACACCTTC.

This rearrangement joins TRBV19 to TRBJ1-6; 7 bases match TRBD1. From germline, CDR1 is LNHDA and CDR2 SQIVND (reference sequence). Losses at the gene ends were 3 bases for V and 9 bases for J; bases not matched to a gene: 5. This CDR3 has 14 amino acids. CDR3 bases: TGTGCCAGTAGTATCAATCAGGGGGGTTCACCCCTCCACTTT. Protein product: CASSINQGGSPLHF. Using reference TRBV19 and TRBJ1-6 for the parts outside the CDR3, the full variable domain is DGGITQSPKYLFRKEGQNVTLSCEQNLNHDAMYWYRQDPGQGLRLIYYSQIVNDFQKGDIAEGYSVSREKKESFPLTVTSAQKNPTAFYLCASSINQGGSPLHFGNGTRLTVT.